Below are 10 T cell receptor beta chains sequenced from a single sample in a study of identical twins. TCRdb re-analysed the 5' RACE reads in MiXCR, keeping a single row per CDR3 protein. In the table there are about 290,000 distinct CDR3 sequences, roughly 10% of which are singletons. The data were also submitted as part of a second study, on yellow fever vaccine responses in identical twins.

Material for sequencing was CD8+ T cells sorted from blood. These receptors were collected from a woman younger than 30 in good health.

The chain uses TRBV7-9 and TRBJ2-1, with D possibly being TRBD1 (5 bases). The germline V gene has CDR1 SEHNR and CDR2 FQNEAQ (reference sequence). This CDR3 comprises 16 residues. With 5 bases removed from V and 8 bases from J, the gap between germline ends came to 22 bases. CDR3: CASSTRTTIIGHEQFF. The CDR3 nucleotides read TGTGCCAGCAGCACCCGGACAACCATCATCGGGCATGAGCAGTTCTTC.

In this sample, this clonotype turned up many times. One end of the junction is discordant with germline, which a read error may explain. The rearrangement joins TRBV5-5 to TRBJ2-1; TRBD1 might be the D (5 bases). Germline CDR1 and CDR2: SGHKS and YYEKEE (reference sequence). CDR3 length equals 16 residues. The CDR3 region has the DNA TGTGCCAGCAGATTTGAGGTTATGACAGCCCCAGCCCTTTGTGTCTTC. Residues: CASRFEVMTAPALCVF.

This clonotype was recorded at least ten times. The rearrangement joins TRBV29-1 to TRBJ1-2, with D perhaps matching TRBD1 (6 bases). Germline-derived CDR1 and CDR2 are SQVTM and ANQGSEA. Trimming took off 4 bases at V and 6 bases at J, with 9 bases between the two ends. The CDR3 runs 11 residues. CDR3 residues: CSVVAGDGYTF. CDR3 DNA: TGCAGCGTTGTAGCAGGGGATGGCTACACCTTC.

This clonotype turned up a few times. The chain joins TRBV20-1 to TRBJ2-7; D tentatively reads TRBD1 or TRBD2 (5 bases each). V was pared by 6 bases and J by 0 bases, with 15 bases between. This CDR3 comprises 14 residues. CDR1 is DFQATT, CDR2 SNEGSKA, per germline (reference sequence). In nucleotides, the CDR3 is TGCAGTGCCCTCGGGACGGAAAGCTCCTACGAGCAGTACTTC. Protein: CSALGTESSYEQYF.

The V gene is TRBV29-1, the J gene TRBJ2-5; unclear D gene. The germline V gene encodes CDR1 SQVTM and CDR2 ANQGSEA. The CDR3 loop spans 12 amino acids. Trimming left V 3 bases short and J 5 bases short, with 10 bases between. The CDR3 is CSVEGPKETQYF. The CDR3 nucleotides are TGCAGCGTTGAGGGTCCCAAGGAGACCCAGTACTTC.

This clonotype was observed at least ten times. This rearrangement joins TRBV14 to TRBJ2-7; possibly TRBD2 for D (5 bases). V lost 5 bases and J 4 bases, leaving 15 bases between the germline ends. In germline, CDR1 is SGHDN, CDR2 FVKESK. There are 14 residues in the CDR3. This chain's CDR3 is CASSSYAGGYEQYF. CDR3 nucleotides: TGTGCCAGCAGCTCGTATGCAGGCGGGTACGAGCAGTACTTC.

The CDR3, as DNA: TGTGCCAGCAGCCATCCCGGTAGGGTTGAAGCTTTCTTT. Translation: CASSHPGRVEAFF. This rearrangement joins TRBV3-1 to TRBJ1-1; D is ambiguous. The CDR3 totals 13 residues. Trimming shortened V by 3 bases and J by 7 bases, and 12 bases separated the two germline ends. In germline, CDR1 is LGHDT, CDR2 YNNKEL (reference sequence).

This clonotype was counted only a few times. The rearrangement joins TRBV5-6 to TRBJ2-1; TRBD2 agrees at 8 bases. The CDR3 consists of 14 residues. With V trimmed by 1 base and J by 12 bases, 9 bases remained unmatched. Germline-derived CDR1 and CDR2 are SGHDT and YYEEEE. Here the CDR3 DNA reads TGTGCCAGCAGCTTGAGAGGGCGGGGGGATCGGCAGTTCTTC. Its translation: CASSLRGRGDRQFF.

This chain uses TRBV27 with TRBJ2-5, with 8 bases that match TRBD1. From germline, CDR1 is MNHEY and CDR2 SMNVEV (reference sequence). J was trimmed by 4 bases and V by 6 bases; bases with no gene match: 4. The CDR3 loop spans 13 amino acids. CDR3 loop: CASRGDRLETQYF. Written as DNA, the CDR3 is TGTGCCAGCAGGGGGGACAGGTTAGAGACCCAGTACTTC.

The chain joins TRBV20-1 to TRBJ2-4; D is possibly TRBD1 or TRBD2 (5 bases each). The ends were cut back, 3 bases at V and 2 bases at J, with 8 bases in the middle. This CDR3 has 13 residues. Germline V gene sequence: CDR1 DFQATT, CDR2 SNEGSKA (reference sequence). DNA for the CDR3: TGCAGTGCTAGCGGGACCCCCAAAAACATTCAGTACTTC. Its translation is CSASGTPKNIQYF.